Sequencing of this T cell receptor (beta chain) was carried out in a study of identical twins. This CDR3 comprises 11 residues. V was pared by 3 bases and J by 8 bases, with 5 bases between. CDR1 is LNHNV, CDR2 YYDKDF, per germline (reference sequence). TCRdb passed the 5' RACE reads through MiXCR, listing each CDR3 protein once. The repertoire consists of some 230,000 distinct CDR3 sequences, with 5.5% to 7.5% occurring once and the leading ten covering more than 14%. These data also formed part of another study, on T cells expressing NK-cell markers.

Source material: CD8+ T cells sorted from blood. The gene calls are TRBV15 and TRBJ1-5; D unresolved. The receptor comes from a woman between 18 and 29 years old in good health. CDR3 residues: CATSSGEPQHF. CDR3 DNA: TGTGCCACCAGCAGCGGGGAGCCCCAGCATTTT.